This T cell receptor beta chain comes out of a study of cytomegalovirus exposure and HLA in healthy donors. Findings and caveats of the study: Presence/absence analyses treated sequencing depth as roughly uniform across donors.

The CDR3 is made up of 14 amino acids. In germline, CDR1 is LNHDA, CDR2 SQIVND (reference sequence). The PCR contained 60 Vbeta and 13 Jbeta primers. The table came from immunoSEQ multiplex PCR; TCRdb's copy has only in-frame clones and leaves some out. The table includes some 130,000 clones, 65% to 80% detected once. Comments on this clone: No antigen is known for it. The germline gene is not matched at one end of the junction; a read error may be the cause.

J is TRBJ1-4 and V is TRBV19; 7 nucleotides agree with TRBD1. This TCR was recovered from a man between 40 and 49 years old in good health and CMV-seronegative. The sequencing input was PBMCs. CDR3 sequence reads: CASRTDRANEILFF. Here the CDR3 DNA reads TGTGCCAGTAGGACCGACAGGGCGAATGAAATACTGTTTTTT.